The 11 T cell receptor beta chains below all came from one sample that was sequenced in a study of blood T cells in healthy people across ages. Alongside a J-beta primer mix, a sample-barcoded 5' primer served in a second PCR lasting about 7 to 11 cycles. TCRdb reprocessed the 5' RACE reads via MiXCR and lists one record per CDR3 protein. This table has around 1.5 million distinct CDR3 sequences, roughly 32% appearing once. Material for sequencing was blood. These receptors were obtained from a woman younger than 45 in good health.

Of note for this clonotype: Given a much more abundant clone one base away, this may be a read error. The chain is built from TRBV20-1 and TRBJ1-5; D possibly corresponds to TRBD1 (6 bases). The germline gives CDR1 DFQATT, CDR2 SNEGSKA (reference sequence). The V end lost 5 bases, the J end lost 6 bases, and 11 bases lay between the germline ends. CDR3 length equals 12 residues. The CDR3 DNA reads as TGCAGTGCTCTTGGGGGCAGTCAGCCCCAGCATTTT. Protein product: CSALGGSQPQHF.

This chain connects TRBV5-1 to TRBJ2-2, with D tentatively TRBD1 or TRBD2 (5 bases each). The V end lost 3 bases, the J end lost 3 bases, and 9 bases lay between the germline ends. The CDR3 contains 14 residues. Germline V gives CDR1 SGHRS, CDR2 YFSETQ. The CDR3, as DNA: TGCGCCAGCAGCTCGGGACCGTACACCGGGGAGCTGTTTTTT. It translates to CASSSGPYTGELFF.

The rearrangement uses TRBV9 and TRBJ2-5; 12 bases are shared with TRBD2. Germline CDR1 and CDR2: SGDLS and YYNGEE. The CDR3 consists of 15 residues. Trimming took 4 bases from V and 4 from J; bases not matched to a gene: 5. In DNA, the CDR3 is TGTGCCAGCAGCATCGGACTAGCGGGGTTAGAGACCCAGTACTTC. Its translation is CASSIGLAGLETQYF.

With respect to this clonotype: This may be a read error: a much more frequent sequence differs by one nucleotide. The genes are TRBV10-3 and TRBJ2-3; D remains unclear. The V gene's germline CDR1 is ENHRY and CDR2 SYGVKD. The CDR3 is 15 amino acids. CDR3 residues: CVISESTVGTDTQYF. In DNA form, the CDR3 reads TGTGTCATCAGTGAGTCCACAGTCGGGACAGATACGCAGTATTTT.

The chain recombines TRBV7-9 with TRBJ2-1, with D perhaps TRBD2 (6 bases). In germline, CDR1 is SEHNR, CDR2 FQNEAQ (reference sequence). Trimming took off 4 bases at V and 4 bases at J, with 14 bases between the two ends. The CDR3 sequence is 15 residues long. The CDR3 DNA reads as TGTGCCAGCAGCTACGGCGGGACTCTTTACAATGAGCAGTTCTTC. It is translated as CASSYGGTLYNEQFF.

This clonotype was counted between two and nine times. The chain has TRBV5-5 and TRBJ2-5; D tentatively reads TRBD1 or TRBD2 (5 bases each). The CDR3 runs 17 residues. V was shortened by 4 bases and J by 4 bases, with 23 bases between the two germline ends. Germline V CDR1 and CDR2: SGHKS, YYEKEE (reference sequence). The CDR3 loop is CASSPPYSGLGGETQYF. DNA of the CDR3: TGTGCCAGCAGCCCACCGTACTCAGGGTTAGGAGGAGAGACCCAGTACTTC.

At least ten counts were recorded for this clonotype. The junction does not match germline at one end; this may be a read error. This chain connects TRBV5-1 to TRBJ2-3; D is uncertain. The CDR3 extends over 14 amino acids. Per germline, CDR1 SGHRS and CDR2 YFSETQ. The CDR3 loop is CASSLSSGTDTQYF. As DNA, the CDR3 is TGTGCCAGCAGCTTAAGCTCCGGCACAGATACGCAGTATTTT.

This clonotype was detected many times. CDR3 DNA: TGTGCCAGCAGTTTTAGTAGTAGCAATCAGCCCCAGCATTTT. Amino acids: CASSFSSSNQPQHF. The rearrangement links TRBV27 to TRBJ1-5; D is undetermined. Germline V gene data show CDR1 as MNHEY and CDR2 as SMNVEV (reference sequence). V was trimmed by 3 bases and J by 0 bases, leaving 6 bases between them. CDR3 length: 14 amino acids.

In this sample, this clonotype turned up a few times. V usage is TRBV9 and J usage is TRBJ1-6; D is unresolved. Trimming left V 0 bases short and J 4 bases short, with 8 bases between. CDR1 is SGDLS, CDR2 YYNGEE, per germline. This CDR3 has 15 residues. CDR3 amino acids: CASSVGDGYNSPLHF. In nucleotides, the CDR3 is TGTGCCAGCAGCGTAGGCGACGGTTATAATTCACCCCTCCACTTT.

This clonotype was seen more than once but under ten times. The genes are TRBV4-1 and TRBJ2-1; TRBD2 might be the D (5 bases). Germline V gene lookup returns CDR1 MGHRA and CDR2 YSYEKL. This CDR3 is built from 14 residues. Trimming removed 3 bases from V and 9 bases from J, with 15 bases in between. CDR3 loop: CASSQILGKFEQFF. The CDR3 region has the DNA TGCGCCAGCAGCCAGATCCTCGGGAAGTTTGAGCAGTTCTTC.

J is TRBJ2-3 and V is TRBV20-1; no clear D gene. V gave up 3 bases and J gave up 0 bases, with 7 bases separating them. In germline, CDR1 is DFQATT, CDR2 SNEGSKA (reference sequence). CDR3 size: 13 residues. The CDR3 is CSASRVSTDTQYF. CDR3 DNA sequence: TGCAGTGCTAGTCGGGTTAGCACAGATACGCAGTATTTT.